This TCR beta chain was sequenced in a study of blood T cell repertoires in COVID-19. Trimming left V 4 bases short and J 0 bases short, with 13 bases between. The CDR3 contains 16 residues. CDR1 and CDR2 from the germline V gene are LNHDA and SQIVND (reference sequence). TCRdb's copy holds only in-frame clones and misses some; the assay was immunoSEQ multiplex PCR. The sample holds under 250,000 clones; approximately 90% are singletons and the top ten take around 0.84%. This chain links TRBV19 with TRBJ1-5; D may be TRBD1 (6 bases). The TCR comes from a man aged 60 to 75 with COVID-19, enrolled during active disease. Sequenced material: peripheral blood. This chain's CDR3 is CASSSSGTLSNQPQHF. For the CDR3, the DNA is TGTGCCAGTAGTAGTTCCGGGACACTTAGCAATCAGCCCCAGCATTTT.